The sequence of this TCR beta chain was determined in a study of T-cell reconstitution after alpha-beta-depleted transplantation in children. This clonotype was counted many times. In germline, CDR1 is KGHDR, CDR2 SFDVKD. CDR3 length: 15 residues. The ends lost 5 bases at V and 2 bases at J; junction bases unmatched: 6. Unique molecular identifiers tagged the TCRbeta library. TCRdb reprocessed the PCR reads with MiXCR, giving one entry per CDR3 protein. In the table there are about 240,000 distinct CDR3 sequences, 12% of which are singletons. The V call is TRBV24-1, the J call TRBJ2-5, with TRBD1 matching 8 bases. The sequence was collected from a human donor who donated a stem cell graft to a child with acute lymphoblastic leukemia. This specimen was PBMCs from the stem cell graft donor, taken from the stem cell graft. CDR3 DNA: TGTGCCACCAGTGCAGGACAGGGATATCAAGAGACCCAGTACTTC. Translation: CATSAGQGYQETQYF.